This TCR beta chain was recovered during a study of spatial heterogeneity in lung cancer (dated by TCRdb to the late 2010s). About the study as a whole: Beta-chain transcripts were consistently detected in greater numbers than alpha-chain transcripts, which likely reflected higher beta-chain transcript abundance. In the raw uncorrected reads, each unique combination of TCR and UMI appeared more than ten times on average. The study quantitatively compared TCR alpha and beta repertoires across multiple tumor regions, matched nontumor lung and blood in non-small cell lung cancer. The study linked features of the TCR repertoire to counts of nonsynonymous mutations, which were determined by whole-exome sequencing of tumor tissue. Both alpha and beta chains were TCR-sequenced in samples taken at surgery, namely 220 tumor regions, 62 to 70 matched nontumor lung samples and about 58 PBMC samples.

Per the publication, the time point label means: sample taken at primary tumor resection. Donors were some 78 patients with early-stage, untreated non-small cell lung cancer from the lung TRACERx cohort. Without any cell sorting, TCR sequencing was performed on whole RNA extracted either from tumor and nontumor lung tissue or from cryopreserved PBMC samples. Patients were selected for TCR sequencing only if sufficient RNA was available from at least two tumor regions. Remarks on this clonotype: No antigen is known for it. Qualities for individual bases were not recorded, and no much larger clone is one base off.

Here is what the overall study found, with its caveats: Ubiquitous expanded tumor TCRs were detected in blood more often at tumor resection than at routine follow-up. Additional single-cell paired TCR alpha and beta sequencing was considered necessary to confirm, at a functional level, the hypothesis that regional TCRs recognize regional mutations.

Trimming leaves V shorter by 4 bases and J shorter by 6 bases, with the junction holding 6 bases beyond the gene matches. As encoded in the germline V gene, CDR1 is MNHEY while CDR2 is SVGEGT. The CDR3 holds 14 amino acids from the cysteine to the phenylalanine. Only the CDR3 part of the read is kept: 42 bases, read in frame from the first base. Library prep was done by 5' RACE. The run used a NextSeq 500. In the TCR library protocol, a unique molecular identifier was attached to each TCR cDNA molecule so that PCR and sequencing errors could be corrected. In the paper's pipeline: TCR identification, UMI-based error correction and CDR3 extraction were all carried out with Decombinator tools. Expanded TCRs were defined as those above a frequency of 2 per 1,000, corresponding to the top 1% of the tumor frequency distribution. Renyi diversity was calculated using the R vegan package after each repertoire was subsampled 100 times to 5,000 TCRs. CDR3 similarity networks were constructed using string-kernel similarity of amino acid triplets, with links drawn between CDR3s whose pairwise similarity was above 0.82. The raw public data were reprocessed by TCRdb itself: fastp quality trimming at Q25, MiXCR clonotype calling, in-frame beta chains only. Entries are consolidated by CDR3 protein sequence, retaining the most common genes and DNA. These V and J calls are TCRdb output, not the study's own analysis. The sample data list tens of thousands of distinct CDR3 sequences, and roughly 6.4% of these were observed just once. The ten largest clones capture roughly 14% of the sample.

This TCR derives from a female donor with early-stage non-small cell lung cancer. The chain is assembled from TRBV6-2 or TRBV6-3 and TRBJ1-5, and 7 junction bases match TRBD1. The sample consisted of PBMCs, taken at surgery. The nucleotides are TGTGCCAGCAGTTTTAACAGGGGCGGTCAGCCCCAGCATTTT. This encodes CASSFNRGGQPQHF.